The present entry profiles one T cell receptor (beta chain) with its context. The target antigen is unknown. This sample is part of a study of shared clonotypes between healthy human individuals. Study summary: Ranging from 18 to 49 in age, donors were two women and three men. CD4 naive cells filled three plates per donor, CD4 memory three, CD8 naive two and CD8 memory one.

Germline CDR1 reads SGHKS; CDR2 reads YYEKEE (reference sequence). The CDR3 spans 15 residues. V lost 5 bases to trimming and J lost 5 bases; unmatched junction nucleotides: 7. Study conclusions and caveats: Some clonotypes were shared by all four sorted-subset donors, while others were not shared. The non-shared ones had lower generation probabilities than the shared ones.

Assay: immunoSEQ multiplex PCR; the TCRdb copy retains only in-frame clones and omits some. The sample records around 1 million clones, approximately 76% being singletons. The material sequenced was memory CD4+ T cells sorted from blood. Subset denoted: CD45RA-negative fraction. The sequence was obtained from a young man in good health. This sequence joins TRBV5-5 and TRBJ2-3, with 11 bases matching TRBD2. The chain's CDR3 is CASSRSGGAVDTQYF. The CDR3 DNA is TGTGCCAGCAGTCGTAGCGGGGGGGCCGTAGATACGCAGTATTTT.